The clone carrying this T cell receptor beta chain was counted a few times. Antigen: not known. The data were taken from a study of beta chain features in type 1 diabetes. Findings and limits, study-wide: PCR might show a preference for shorter templates, equally across patients and controls.

It was one heparinised blood draw, averaging approximately 100 mL, that each donor gave. In germline, CDR1 is LNHNV, CDR2 YYDKDF (reference sequence). The CDR3 has 14 residues. V lost 4 bases, J lost 2 bases, and 12 bases lay in between. The entirety of the isolated RNA underwent reverse transcription, so expressed TCRB transcripts were sequenced. Profiling relied on immunoSEQ multiplex PCR, and the TCRdb table lists in-frame clones only, not all of them. The data hold around 430,000 clones, with approximately 30% observed a single time. The TCR comes from a man younger than 30 in good health. Sequencing was carried out using naive CD4+ T cells from blood. J is TRBJ2-7 and V is TRBV15, with D tentatively TRBD1 (5 bases). In nucleotides, the CDR3 is TGTGCCACCAGCAACAGGCAGGGCACCTACGAGCAGTACTTC. It translates to CATSNRQGTYEQYF.